The following is a TCR beta chain sequence with its context. Its antigen remains unknown. This sample stems from a study of T-cell memory formation after mild COVID-19. TCR alpha and TCR beta cDNA libraries carrying sample barcodes and UMIs were produced by 5'RACE using constant-segment primers. TCRdb independently ran MiXCR on the 5' RACE reads; one entry per CDR3 protein. This table has 280,000 or so distinct CDR3 sequences, approximately 8% appearing once. Study-level findings and limits: Researchers report contracting CD4+ clones mostly in CM and EM, with CD8+ clones in EMRA. In second-wave clones peaking day 37, SARS-CoV-2 specificity remained unconfirmed. Whereas later expanders leaned CD4+, clones contracting day 15 to 85 showed a balanced CD4/CD8 makeup.

V was pared by 0 bases and J by 3 bases, with 9 bases between. Germline V gene data show CDR1 as SGDLS and CDR2 as YYNGEE. The CDR3 has 14 residues. Sequenced input: PBMCs or a T cell subset sorted from them (not recorded which). The chain joins TRBV9 to TRBJ2-5; perhaps D is TRBD1 or TRBD2 (5 bases each). This receptor was identified in a man between 18 and 29 years old who had mild COVID-19 (a few samples of this study predate the infection). Cell type and time point are not known. This CDR3 is CASSVGGSKETQYF. CDR3 in DNA: TGTGCCAGCAGCGTAGGGGGGTCGAAAGAGACCCAGTACTTC.